Listed below are T cell receptor beta chains from one sample, sequenced in a study of shared clonotypes between healthy human individuals. The method was immunoSEQ multiplex PCR; TCRdb's version includes in-frame clones alone and lacks a portion of them. The sample lists millions of clones; roughly 95% were seen once. Sequenced material: naive CD8+ T cells sorted from blood. Receptors were obtained from a man aged 18 to 30 in good health. The CDR3 runs from the conserved cysteine through the conserved F or W. The D gene is left open where the match is weak. Clone size appears in some rows only: once, few, many, or a class for an expanded clone.

J: TRBJ1-4; length: 13; D: .; V: TRBV7-8; size: once; CDR3: CASSLVSREKLFF; DNA: TGTGCCAGCAGCTTAGTGTCCCGTGAAAAACTGTTTTTT
J: TRBJ2-7; length: 14; D: .; V: TRBV6-5; size: .; CDR3: CASSEGTGPYEQYF; DNA: TGTGCCAGCAGTGAAGGGACGGGGCCCTACGAGCAGTACTTC
J: TRBJ2-3; length: 14; D: TRBD1; V: TRBV5-4; size: .; CDR3: CASYRDRGTDTQYF; DNA: TGTGCCAGCTATAGGGACAGGGGCACAGATACGCAGTATTTT
J: TRBJ1-4; length: 15; D: TRBD1; V: TRBV27; size: .; CDR3: CASSFLGTAVEKLFF; DNA: TGTGCCAGCAGTTTTCTTGGGACAGCGGTTGAAAAACTGTTTTTT
J: TRBJ1-2; length: 15; D: .; V: TRBV4-1; size: .; CDR3: CASSQEPGEAYGYTF; DNA: TGCGCCAGCAGCCAAGAACCAGGGGAGGCCTATGGCTACACCTTC
J: TRBJ2-1; length: 14; D: .; V: TRBV5-6; size: .; CDR3: CASSLSLGVNEQFF; DNA: TGTGCCAGCAGCTTGAGCCTTGGAGTCAATGAGCAGTTCTTC
J: TRBJ2-7; length: 14; D: .; V: TRBV23-1; size: .; CDR3: CASSRTVSSYEQYF; DNA: TGCGCCAGCAGTCGGACAGTCAGCTCCTACGAGCAGTACTTC
J: TRBJ2-7; length: 16; D: TRBD2; V: TRBV27; size: .; CDR3: CASSPVFLAEADEQYF; DNA: TGTGCCAGCAGTCCCGTATTCCTAGCGGAGGCGGACGAGCAGTACTTC
J: TRBJ2-7; length: 15; D: TRBD2; V: TRBV19; size: .; CDR3: CASSIAAGDAYEQYF; DNA: TGTGCCAGTAGTATTGCTGCGGGAGATGCCTACGAGCAGTACTTC
J: TRBJ1-3; length: 16; D: .; V: TRBV7-9; size: .; CDR3: CASSLVAGISGNTIYF; DNA: TGTGCCAGCAGCTTGGTCGCGGGGATCTCTGGAAACACCATATATTTT
J: TRBJ2-7; length: 14; D: .; V: TRBV5-5; size: once; CDR3: CASSNDRISYEQYF; DNA: TGTGCCAGCAGCAACGACCGAATCTCCTACGAGCAGTACTTC
J: TRBJ2-3; length: 18; D: TRBD2; V: TRBV5-1; size: .; CDR3: CASSLEGLAGFGTDTQYF; DNA: TGCGCCAGCAGCTTGGAAGGGCTAGCGGGATTCGGAACAGATACGCAGTATTTT
J: TRBJ2-5; length: 16; D: TRBD2; V: TRBV15; size: .; CDR3: CATSTRTSGGQETQYF; DNA: TGTGCCACCAGCACTCGGACTAGCGGGGGACAAGAGACCCAGTACTTC
J: TRBJ2-7; length: 15; D: .; V: TRBV4-1; size: .; CDR3: CASSQDLGARHEQYF; DNA: TGCGCCAGCAGCCAAGATTTGGGGGCCCGCCACGAGCAGTACTTC
J: TRBJ2-3; length: 14; D: .; V: TRBV30; size: .; CDR3: CAWNRVGSTDTQYF; DNA: TGTGCCTGGAACAGGGTGGGTAGCACAGATACGCAGTATTTT
J: TRBJ2-7; length: 12; D: .; V: TRBV29-1; size: .; CDR3: CSVVGGTYEQYF; DNA: TGCAGCGTTGTAGGGGGGACCTACGAGCAGTACTTC
J: TRBJ2-7; length: 18; D: TRBD1; V: TRBV19; size: .; CDR3: CASSIDLPGQGGIYEQYF; DNA: TGTGCCAGTAGTATAGATCTCCCGGGACAGGGGGGGATCTACGAGCAGTACTTC
J: TRBJ2-7; length: 14; D: .; V: TRBV7-8; size: once; CDR3: CASSFDPSPYEQYF; DNA: TGTGCCAGCAGCTTTGATCCGAGCCCCTACGAGCAGTACTTC
J: TRBJ1-1; length: 13; D: .; V: TRBV5-4; size: .; CDR3: CASSLVGDTEAFF; DNA: TGTGCCAGCAGCTTGGTAGGGGACACTGAAGCTTTCTTT
J: TRBJ2-7; length: 20; D: .; V: TRBV5-1; size: .; CDR3: CASSLRGLGGRDNRSYEQYF; DNA: TGCGCCAGCAGCCTGAGAGGTCTGGGGGGCAGGGACAATCGCTCCTACGAGCAGTACTTC
J: TRBJ2-3; length: 18; D: .; V: TRBV4-3; size: .; CDR3: CASSQDIPGGRSTDTQYF; DNA: TGCGCCAGCAGCCAAGATATCCCCGGGGGAAGGAGCACAGATACGCAGTATTTT
J: TRBJ2-4; length: 14; D: .; V: TRBV7-9; size: .; CDR3: CASSIGGTGNIQYF; DNA: TGTGCCAGCAGCATCGGGGGTACGGGAAACATTCAGTACTTC
J: TRBJ2-7; length: 14; D: TRBD1; V: TRBV19; size: .; CDR3: CASRAATGTYEQYF; DNA: TGTGCCAGTAGAGCCGCGACAGGGACCTACGAGCAGTACTTC
J: TRBJ2-7; length: 12; D: .; V: TRBV5-1; size: few; CDR3: CASSLNSYEQYF; DNA: TGCGCCAGCAGCTTGAACTCCTACGAGCAGTACTTC
J: TRBJ2-3; length: 15; D: .; V: TRBV6-6; size: .; CDR3: CASKSMRGYTDTQYF; DNA: TGTGCCAGCAAATCTATGAGGGGGTACACAGATACGCAGTATTTT
J: TRBJ2-3; length: 12; D: .; V: TRBV5-6; size: .; CDR3: CASSLAADTQYF; DNA: TGTGCCAGCAGCTTGGCCGCCGATACGCAGTATTTT
J: TRBJ2-3; length: 17; D: TRBD2; V: TRBV27; size: .; CDR3: CASSPWTSGGPGDTQYF; DNA: TGTGCCAGCAGTCCGTGGACTAGCGGGGGCCCTGGGGATACGCAGTATTTT
J: TRBJ1-2; length: 13; D: .; V: TRBV6-5; size: .; CDR3: CASSADPGYGYTF; DNA: TGTGCCAGCAGCGCGGACCCCGGCTATGGCTACACCTTC
J: TRBJ2-7; length: 13; D: .; V: TRBV5-6; size: few; CDR3: CASSLGQSYEQYF; DNA: TGTGCCAGCAGCTTGGGGCAATCCTACGAGCAGTACTTC
J: TRBJ1-1; length: 13; D: TRBD1; V: TRBV4-1; size: once; CDR3: CASSPPGGTEAFF; DNA: TGCGCCAGCAGCCCCCCAGGGGGCACTGAAGCTTTCTTT
J: TRBJ2-7; length: 16; D: .; V: TRBV7-8; size: .; CDR3: CASSLGGAGASYEQYF; DNA: TGTGCCAGCAGCTTAGGAGGAGCGGGTGCCTCCTACGAGCAGTACTTC
J: TRBJ1-1; length: 13; D: .; V: TRBV30; size: .; CDR3: CAWSVDTNTEAFF; DNA: TGTGCCTGGAGTGTAGACACGAACACTGAAGCTTTCTTT
J: TRBJ2-2; length: 13; D: .; V: TRBV11-2; size: .; CDR3: CASSLVDTGELFF; DNA: TGTGCCAGCAGCTTAGTGGACACCGGGGAGCTGTTTTTT
J: TRBJ2-3; length: 14; D: .; V: TRBV9; size: .; CDR3: CASSVASGTDTQYF; DNA: TGTGCCAGCAGCGTAGCCAGCGGGACAGATACGCAGTATTTT
J: TRBJ1-4; length: 13; D: .; V: TRBV27; size: .; CDR3: CASSLSDGEKLFF; DNA: TGTGCCAGCAGTTTATCGGACGGGGAGAAACTGTTTTTT
J: TRBJ2-7; length: 16; D: .; V: TRBV27; size: .; CDR3: CASSLSSGTEDYEQYF; DNA: TGTGCCAGCAGTTTATCTAGCGGGACAGAAGATTACGAGCAGTACTTC
J: TRBJ1-5; length: 14; D: .; V: TRBV9; size: once; CDR3: CASSVSGSNQPQHF; DNA: TGTGCCAGCAGCGTTTCAGGGAGCAATCAGCCCCAGCATTTT
J: TRBJ2-2; length: 15; D: .; V: TRBV7-9; size: .; CDR3: CASSLGQIFTGELFF; DNA: TGTGCCAGCAGCCTCGGACAGATTTTCACCGGGGAGCTGTTTTTT
J: TRBJ2-2; length: 15; D: TRBD2; V: TRBV10-1; size: .; CDR3: CASSRLAGNTGELFF; DNA: TGCGCCAGCAGCAGGCTAGCGGGAAACACCGGGGAGCTGTTTTTT
J: TRBJ1-4; length: 17; D: .; V: TRBV7-9; size: .; CDR3: CASSLGSAGTFYEKLFF; DNA: TGTGCCAGCAGCTTAGGTTCGGCAGGGACTTTTTATGAAAAACTGTTTTTT
J: TRBJ2-7; length: 15; D: .; V: TRBV7-9; size: .; CDR3: CASSLGWDGSYEQYF; DNA: TGTGCCAGCAGCTTAGGGTGGGACGGTTCCTACGAGCAGTACTTC
J: TRBJ2-5; length: 13; D: .; V: TRBV9; size: .; CDR3: CASRGGGSETQYF; DNA: TGTGCCAGCAGGGGTGGGGGTTCGGAGACCCAGTACTTC
J: TRBJ2-5; length: 18; D: TRBD1; V: TRBV9; size: .; CDR3: CASSLRATGTEHQETQYF; DNA: TGTGCCAGCAGTCTCCGAGCCACCGGGACAGAGCACCAAGAGACCCAGTACTTC
J: TRBJ2-1; length: 16; D: .; V: TRBV14; size: .; CDR3: CASSRLLASFNNEQFF; DNA: TGTGCCAGCAGCCGACTCCTGGCTAGCTTCAACAATGAGCAGTTCTTC
J: TRBJ2-7; length: 13; D: TRBD1; V: TRBV6-5; size: .; CDR3: CASSLGGPYEQYF; DNA: TGTGCCAGCAGTTTAGGGGGCCCCTACGAGCAGTACTTC